This TCR beta chain appears in the sequencing data of a study of blood T cell repertoires in COVID-19. On the study more broadly: There were acute and convalescent COVID-19 samples, and they came from the United States, Italy and Spain. From T cells, B-cell-depleted T cells, or PBMCs came the material, which was cDNA or gDNA.

V lost 4 bases, J lost 6 bases, and 8 bases stayed unmatched. The length of the CDR3 is 14 residues. Germline CDR1 and CDR2: LNHDA and SQIVND (reference sequence). As processed by the authors: By means of reference gene primer amplification, nucleated cell counts were estimated. The assay was immunoSEQ multiplex PCR, and TCRdb's table has in-frame clones only and misses some. D and trimming were read from the DNA, whereas the V and J calls and clone size are those reported in that table. Of 250,000 to 400,000 clones detected, 85% to 90% appear once; the ten largest clones hold roughly 2.9%. The V and J genes are TRBV19 and TRBJ2-7; 8 bases are shared with TRBD1. This receptor was identified in a woman in her 30s with COVID-19, enrolled during active disease. Sequenced: peripheral blood. CDR3 amino acids: CASSTTGAGAEQYF. Written as DNA, the CDR3 is TGTGCCAGTAGTACGACAGGGGCCGGGGCCGAGCAGTACTTC.